What follows are 13 T cell receptor beta chains derived from one specimen sequenced in a study of tumor-infiltrating lymphocytes in primary liver carcinoma. Blood RNA came from unsorted whole blood; germline DNA was also extracted. Production of TCR beta cDNA used around 0.45 ug total RNA together with a constant-region primer. Libraries of TCR beta came from three nested multiplex PCR rounds with slightly modified ARM-PCR. Researchers ran the first two PCR rounds for approximately 9 cycles each with TRBV1-TRBV30 forward primers and a C-beta reverse primer. TCRdb reprocessed the multiplex PCR reads with MiXCR, giving one entry per CDR3 protein. This sample has fewer than 400,000 distinct CDR3 sequences, with roughly 60% found just once. The sequenced sample consisted of peripheral blood. The receptors stem from a woman aged 25 to 39 with primary liver carcinoma and hepatitis B virus infection.

The CDR3 region has the DNA TGCAGCGTTGACGAGGCCAAGGGAAATGGCTACACCTTC. Translated, it gives CSVDEAKGNGYTF. V usage is TRBV29-1 and J usage is TRBJ1-2; D unclear. The CDR3 covers 13 residues. Trimming removed 3 bases from V and 6 bases from J, with 14 bases in between. Germline V gives CDR1 SQVTM, CDR2 ANQGSEA. Full variable domain (outside the CDR3, taken from reference TRBV29-1 and TRBJ1-2): SAVISQKPSRDICQRGTSLTIQCQVDSQVTMMFWYRQQPGQSLTLIATANQGSEATYESGFVIDKFPISRPNLTFSTLTVSNMSPEDSSIYLCSVDEAKGNGYTFGSGTRLTVV.

This chain uses TRBV11-2 with TRBJ2-5; 7 positions agree with TRBD1. This CDR3 is 18 amino acids long. Germline trimming cut 4 bases from V and 3 bases from J; bases unmatched to any gene: 17. Germline V gives CDR1 SGHAT, CDR2 FQNNGV. CDR3 in amino acids: CASSSLRDSSLHKETQYF. Written as DNA, the CDR3 is TGTGCCAGCAGCTCATTAAGGGACAGTTCTTTACACAAAGAGACCCAGTACTTC.

This clonotype was observed at least ten times. The chain has TRBV12-5 and TRBJ2-1; possibly TRBD2 for D (5 bases). Trimming shortened V by 1 base and J by 8 bases, and 21 bases separated the two germline ends. Per the germline V gene, CDR1 is LGHNT and CDR2 is FRNRAP. This CDR3 contains 17 residues. In DNA, the CDR3 is TGTGCTAGTGGTTTGGCATCCGGGATTTTACGATCCTATGAGCAGTTCTTC. It yields the protein CASGLASGILRSYEQFF.

Worth noting for this clonotype: A much larger clone lies one base from this, so it may be a read error. The V and J genes are TRBV12-3 or TRBV12-4 and TRBJ2-7, with D possibly TRBD2 on 6 matching bases. Trimming stripped 4 bases from V and 2 bases from J, with 15 bases between. The CDR3 consists of 15 residues. CDR3 loop: CASSSQTGVAYEQYF. In DNA, the CDR3 is TGTGCCAGCAGTTCCCAAACGGGAGTCGCCTACGAGCAGTACTTC.

This clonotype was recorded only once. No conserved phenylalanine or tryptophan is present at the end of the CDR3, so a read error is the likely explanation. J is TRBJ2-1 and V is TRBV6-5; D is uncertain. From germline, CDR1 is MNHEY and CDR2 SVGAGI. CDR3 length: 11 residues. V was cut by 11 bases and J by 0 bases, with 5 bases left in between. CDR3 bases: TGTGCCGGCACCTCCTACAATGAGCAGTTCTCC. It encodes CAGTSYNEQFS.

This clonotype was detected a few times. The V and J genes are TRBV6-1 and TRBJ2-2, with 12 bases fitting TRBD2. With 0 bases clipped from V and 4 bases from J, the junction kept 9 bases outside the gene matches. Germline V gene lookup returns CDR1 MNHNS and CDR2 SASEGT. CDR3 length: 19 amino acids. CDR3 coding DNA: TGTGCCAGCAGTGAAGCGGTGATAGGACTAGCGGGAATCACCGGGGAGCTGTTTTTT. The encoded protein is CASSEAVIGLAGITGELFF.

The rearrangement joins TRBV4-1 to TRBJ2-1, with 9 nucleotides matching TRBD2. CDR1 is MGHRA and CDR2 is YSYEKL in the germline V gene. The CDR3 contains 14 residues. V dropped 1 base and J dropped 10; count of bases not matched to a gene: 5. In nucleotides, the CDR3 is TGCGCCAGCAGCCAAGCTAGCGGGAATTGGGAGCAGTTCTTC. Its protein product is CASSQASGNWEQFF.

This chain links TRBV5-1 with TRBJ2-1; D is possibly TRBD1 (5 bases). This CDR3 has 13 amino acids. Germline V gene lookup returns CDR1 SGHRS and CDR2 YFSETQ. Deletions cut 0 bases from V and 7 bases from J, with 8 bases between. The CDR3 bases are TGCGCCAGCAGCTTGGCGGCAGGGAATGAGCAGTTCTTC. Its translation is CASSLAAGNEQFF.

Of note for this clonotype: This may arise from a read error, as a much more abundant clone is one base away. Likely a read error: the CDR3 ends without its conserved phenylalanine or tryptophan. V gene TRBV6-5 combines with J gene TRBJ2-7; no firm D call. Trimming stripped 6 bases from V and 7 bases from J, with 16 bases between. The CDR3 has 13 residues. Germline values: CDR1 MNHEY, CDR2 SVGAGI. CDR3 residues: CASRGGKIWEQYL. The CDR3 region has the DNA TGTGCCAGCAGGGGTGGGAAGATTTGGGAGCAGTACCTC.

Of note for this clonotype: The junction and the germline gene differ at one end; a read error may be behind it. V usage is TRBV6-2 or TRBV6-3 and J usage is TRBJ2-2; no clear D. The CDR3 is 12 amino acids. From germline, CDR1 is MNHEY and CDR2 SVGEGT. Written as DNA, the CDR3 is TGTGCCAGCACTTACTTTTCCGGGGAGCTGTTTTTT. As protein: CASTYFSGELFF.

This clonotype was seen a few times. The chain uses TRBV12-3 or TRBV12-4 and TRBJ2-7, with 8 bases aligning to TRBD1. V gave up 7 bases and J gave up 2 bases; unmatched junction bases: 4. The CDR3 sequence is 13 residues long. CDR3 DNA sequence: TGTGCCAGCAAGGACAGGGTGGCCTACGAGCAGTACTTC. Translation: CASKDRVAYEQYF.

A remark on this clonotype: One end of the junction varies from germline; a read error may be responsible. The gene calls are TRBV11-2 and TRBJ1-1; D remains unclear. CDR3 length: 17 amino acids. Germline-derived CDR1 and CDR2 are SGHAT and FQNNGV. The CDR3 here is CASSRQIPRAGHSEAFF. Written as DNA, the CDR3 is TGTGCCAGCAGCCGCCAAATCCCACGGGCGGGCCACTCTGAAGCCTTCTTT.

The gene calls are TRBV28 and TRBJ1-2; D is uncertain. This CDR3 is built from 13 residues. V lost 6 bases and J lost 8, with 16 bases in between. Germline V CDR1 and CDR2: MDHEN, SYDVKM. DNA of the CDR3: TGTGCCAGCAGCCCACGGGTTACTAAGGGCTACACCTTC. Its protein is CASSPRVTKGYTF.